The source of this TCR beta chain is a study of cytomegalovirus exposure and HLA in healthy donors. This clone was recorded only once. V lost 3 bases and J lost 5; bases outside the gene matches: 6. The CDR3 loop spans 15 amino acids. Germline CDR1 SGDLS, CDR2 YYNGEE. The PCR had 60 Vbeta and 13 Jbeta primers. Only in-frame clones appear in the TCRdb table, and some are missing; sequencing was by immunoSEQ multiplex PCR. Of about 140,000 clones in the sample, roughly 80% are singletons; the top ten hold about 10%. The donors (healthy individuals) were bone marrow donors. The J gene is TRBJ2-1, the V gene TRBV9, with 9 nucleotides matching TRBD2. The TCR originated in a man between 18 and 35 years old in good health and CMV-seropositive. The sample comprised PBMCs. Here the CDR3 reads CASSALAGNDNEQFF. CDR3 nucleotide sequence: TGTGCCAGCAGCGCACTAGCGGGTAACGACAATGAGCAGTTCTTC.